The T cell receptor beta chain under discussion was sequenced for a study of blood T cells in healthy people across ages. The CDR3 spans 13 residues. The ends lost 11 bases at V and 4 bases at J; junction bases unmatched: 6. From germline, CDR1 is SGHTA and CDR2 FQGNSA. Primers used in a second PCR of about 7 to 12 cycles were a sample-barcoded 5' primer and a J-beta primer mix. Via MiXCR, TCRdb re-called the 5' RACE reads, giving one row per CDR3 protein. The data contain hundreds of thousands of distinct CDR3 sequences, approximately 52% of them singletons. This receptor was taken from a woman aged 80 or older in good health. Input material: blood. The chain couples TRBV7-2 to TRBJ2-5, with 11 bases fitting TRBD2. The CDR3 bases are TGTGCCGACGGACTAGCGGGCGGAGAGACCCAGTACTTC. Protein sequence: CADGLAGGETQYF.